These 28 T cell receptor beta chains were sequenced from one sample in a study of cytomegalovirus exposure and HLA in healthy donors. Amplification used 60 Vbeta primers and 13 Jbeta primers. Some clones are missing from TCRdb's copy, which holds only in-frame ones; the method was immunoSEQ multiplex PCR. Here the sample table reports around 36,000 clones. Input material: PBMCs. The receptors derive from a woman between 25 and 40 years old in good health and CMV-seropositive.

The chain couples TRBV10-3 to TRBJ2-7, with D maybe TRBD1 (6 bases). CDR3 length: 14 amino acids. Germline values: CDR1 ENHRY, CDR2 SYGVKD. The V and J ends lost 6 bases and 3 bases respectively, with 15 bases between them. DNA for the CDR3: TGTGCCATCAGGCCAGGGGATATTGACTACGAGCAGTACTTC. Its protein is CAIRPGDIDYEQYF.

The chain has TRBV6-1 and TRBJ2-7, with D tentatively TRBD2 (6 bases). The germline CDR1 and CDR2 sequences are MNHNS and SASEGT. The CDR3 length is 14 residues. The ends were cut back, 3 bases at V and 3 bases at J, with 12 bases in the middle. The CDR3 is CASSEVGGRYEQYF. The CDR3, as DNA: TGTGCCAGCAGTGAGGTTGGAGGGCGCTACGAGCAGTACTTC.

This rearrangement joins TRBV11-2 to TRBJ2-7, with a possible D match to TRBD1 (6 bases). With 5 bases removed from V and 7 bases from J, the gap between germline ends came to 15 bases. Germline V gene data show CDR1 as SGHAT and CDR2 as FQNNGV. CDR3 length: 13 amino acids. The chain's CDR3 is CASSISTGLEQYF. The DNA of the CDR3 is TGTGCCAGCAGCATAAGCACAGGGTTGGAGCAGTACTTC.

The chain has TRBV10-2 and TRBJ2-7, with 7 bases identical to TRBD1. This CDR3 has 14 amino acids. Trimming took 3 bases from V and 4 from J; bases not matched to a gene: 6. In germline, CDR1 is WSHSY, CDR2 SAAADI. The CDR3 sequence is CASSETQGPYEQYF. The DNA of the CDR3 is TGCGCCAGCAGTGAAACACAGGGGCCTTACGAGCAGTACTTC.

The chain combines TRBV5-1 with TRBJ1-1, with a weak D call TRBD1 (6 bases). The CDR3 length is 13 residues. Germline V gene lookup returns CDR1 SGHRS and CDR2 YFSETQ. Trimming cost V 3 bases and J 3 bases, with 9 bases left between them. The CDR3 sequence is CASSWTVDTEAFF. In nucleotides, the CDR3 is TGCGCCAGCAGCTGGACAGTAGACACTGAAGCTTTCTTT.

This chain joins TRBV6-1 and TRBJ1-4, with 7 bases lining up with TRBD1. Germline V gene data show CDR1 as MNHNS and CDR2 as SASEGT. V was pared by 3 bases and J by 7 bases, with 5 bases of the junction left unmatched. CDR3 size: 14 residues. As DNA, the CDR3 is TGTGCCAGCAGTGACGAGGGGGCGGGTGAAAAACTGTTTTTT. This sequence encodes CASSDEGAGEKLFF.

The chain carries TRBV4-1 and TRBJ1-3; D remains unclear. The CDR3 is made up of 16 amino acids. The germline gives CDR1 MGHRA, CDR2 YSYEKL. The V gene lost 0 bases and the J gene lost 2 bases, with 11 bases spanning the gap. CDR3 loop: CASSQEEGRAGNTIYF. The CDR3 coding sequence is TGCGCCAGCAGCCAAGAAGAGGGCCGCGCTGGAAACACCATATATTTT.

The chain has TRBV15 and TRBJ2-7, with a tentative D call TRBD2 (5 bases). Germline V gene lookup returns CDR1 LNHNV and CDR2 YYDKDF (reference sequence). This CDR3 has 21 amino acids. V gave up 5 bases and J gave up 4 bases, with 36 bases separating them. In DNA form, the CDR3 reads TGTGCCACCAGCCGAACCTCCGGGCCAACGGACTGGAGGATTCTCAGGTACGAGCAGTACTTC. Translation: CATSRTSGPTDWRILRYEQYF. Variable domain in full (rest from reference TRBV15 and TRBJ2-7): DAMVIQNPRYQVTQFGKPVTLSCSQTLNHNVMYWYQQKSSQAPKLLFHYYDKDFNNEADTPDNFQSRRPNTSFCFLDIRSPGLGDTAMYLCATSRTSGPTDWRILRYEQYFGPGTRLTVT.

This rearrangement joins TRBV6-1 to TRBJ2-3; D ambiguous. Germline loops: CDR1 MNHNS, CDR2 SASEGT. Trimming removed 3 bases at V and 2 bases at J, with 3 bases between. The CDR3 runs to 12 residues. The DNA for the CDR3 is TGTGCCAGCAGTGACTTCACAGATACGCAGTATTTT. Its protein is CASSDFTDTQYF.

The chain couples TRBV2 to TRBJ1-5, with D tentatively TRBD1 (6 bases). Germline CDR1 is SNHLY and CDR2 is FYNNEI. CDR3 length: 13 amino acids. Trimming cost V 4 bases and J 7 bases, with 11 bases left between them. CDR3 in amino acids: CASSGDINQPQHF. The CDR3 DNA reads as TGTGCCAGCAGTGGGGACATCAACCAGCCCCAGCATTTT.

The chain has TRBV5-1 and TRBJ1-5, with D unresolved. The CDR3 runs to 15 residues. V was cut by 0 bases and J by 3 bases, with 10 bases left in between. Germline CDR1 SGHRS, CDR2 YFSETQ. CDR3 amino acids: CASSLDGYTNQPQHF. CDR3 sequence (DNA): TGCGCCAGCAGCTTGGACGGGTACACCAATCAGCCCCAGCATTTT.

About this clone: Its ends do not fully match the called genes, so a read error is possible. The V call is TRBV4-1, the J call TRBJ1-4, with unresolved D. The CDR3 loop spans 16 amino acids. CDR1 MGHRA and CDR2 YSYEKL come from the germline V gene. The CDR3: CASGQEESAIREKLFF. The DNA of the CDR3 is TGCGCCAGCGGCCAAGAAGAGTCCGCTATACGTGAAAAACTGTTTTTT.

The V gene is TRBV20-1, the J gene TRBJ1-5, with no clear D. V lost 3 bases to trimming and J lost 5 bases, with 5 bases between them. The CDR3 spans 11 residues. CDR1 is DFQATT, CDR2 SNEGSKA, per germline (reference sequence). The CDR3 protein is CSASGDQPQHF. CDR3 sequence (DNA): TGCAGTGCTAGCGGAGATCAGCCCCAGCATTTT.

This chain connects TRBV5-6 to TRBJ1-2, with TRBD1 matching 7 bases. CDR1 and CDR2 from the germline V gene are SGHDT and YYEEEE. The CDR3 length is 12 residues. V lost 3 bases to trimming and J lost 8 bases; unmatched junction nucleotides: 4. Written as DNA, the CDR3 is TGTGCCAGCAGCTCTGACAGGGACGGCTACACCTTC. Protein sequence: CASSSDRDGYTF.

The chain couples TRBV29-1 to TRBJ2-3; the D gene is possibly TRBD2 (6 bases). The CDR3 spans 12 residues. CDR1 and CDR2 (germline): SQVTM, ANQGSEA. The V end was cut by 5 bases, the J end by 8 bases, with 14 bases between. The CDR3 DNA reads TGCAGCGTTCCCGGGACTGGGGGTACGCAGTATTTT. This translates into CSVPGTGGTQYF.

This sequence joins TRBV5-1 and TRBJ2-7, with D possibly TRBD2 on 5 matching bases. The germline V gene encodes CDR1 SGHRS and CDR2 YFSETQ. The ends were cut back, 2 bases at V and 3 bases at J, with 9 bases in the middle. There are 13 residues in the CDR3. The CDR3 nucleotides read TGCGCCAGCAGCTTAACTAGTATCTACGAGCAGTACTTC. This codes for CASSLTSIYEQYF.

The V call is TRBV5-4, the J call TRBJ1-1; a possible D gene is TRBD1 (5 bases). This CDR3 spans 14 amino acids. Germline-derived CDR1 and CDR2 are SGHNT and YYREEE (reference sequence). V was shortened by 5 bases and J by 1 base, with 12 bases between the two germline ends. This CDR3 reads CASRRGGSNTEAFF. CDR3 sequence (DNA): TGTGCCAGCAGGCGGGGGGGATCGAACACTGAAGCTTTCTTT. The whole variable domain, filled in from reference TRBV5-4 and TRBJ1-1, reads ETGVTQSPTHLIKTRGQQVTLRCSSQSGHNTVSWYQQALGQGPQFIFQYYREEENGRGNFPPRFSGLQFPNYSSELNVNALELDDSALYLCASRRGGSNTEAFFGQGTRLTVV.

This chain uses TRBV5-8 with TRBJ2-2; the match to TRBD1 covers 8 bases. Per the germline V gene, CDR1 is SGHTS and CDR2 is YDEGEE. The CDR3 runs 16 residues. V was pared by 3 bases and J by 5 bases, with 9 bases of the junction left unmatched. Here the CDR3 DNA reads TGTGCCAGCAGCTCTCGGACAGGGAAGGGTACCGGGGAGCTGTTTTTT. Protein product: CASSSRTGKGTGELFF.

This chain joins TRBV6-6 and TRBJ1-6; 9 nucleotides align to TRBD1. Germline trimming cut 7 bases from V and 10 bases from J; bases unmatched to any gene: 11. Germline lookup yields CDR1 MNHNY and CDR2 SVGAGI (reference sequence). The CDR3 totals 15 residues. CDR3 loop: CASTSQGQGSSPLHF. CDR3 DNA sequence: TGTGCCAGCACCAGTCAGGGACAGGGATCCTCACCCCTCCACTTT.

The chain has TRBV4-1 and TRBJ2-2; 8 bases map to TRBD2. The CDR3 has 16 residues. Losses at the gene ends were 1 base for V and 4 bases for J; bases not matched to a gene: 5. The germline CDR1 and CDR2 sequences are MGHRA and YSYEKL. CDR3 residues: CASSQVRGAITGELFF. The CDR3, as DNA: TGCGCCAGCAGCCAAGTGCGGGGGGCCATCACCGGGGAGCTGTTTTTT.

The chain couples TRBV5-1 to TRBJ2-5; D may be TRBD2 (6 bases). Looked up from germline, CDR1 is SGHRS and CDR2 is YFSETQ. The V end was cut by 0 bases, the J end by 5 bases, with 14 bases between. This CDR3 comprises 15 residues. In nucleotides, the CDR3 is TGCGCCAGCAGCTTGGCCGTTGCGGGGCGGGAGACCCAGTACTTC. Protein: CASSLAVAGRETQYF.

J is TRBJ2-1 and V is TRBV6-5, with 9 nucleotides matching TRBD1. Germline V CDR1 and CDR2: MNHEY, SVGAGI. This CDR3 contains 15 residues. After removal of 6 bases from V and 2 bases from J, the junction contained 5 bases not matched to a gene. Written as DNA, the CDR3 is TGTGCCAGCAGAAAGGGACAGGGAGCCTACAATGAGCAGTTCTTC. This gives the protein CASRKGQGAYNEQFF.

The V and J genes are TRBV14 and TRBJ2-4, with D tentatively TRBD1 (6 bases). The length of the CDR3 is 16 residues. Germline V lookup: CDR1 SGHDN, CDR2 FVKESK. Between the trimmed V and J ends, which lost 6 bases and 0 bases, there was a span of 15 bases. This CDR3 reads CASRSGTSLAKNIQYF. The CDR3 bases are TGTGCCAGCAGATCCGGGACATCCTTAGCCAAAAACATTCAGTACTTC. Using reference TRBV14 and TRBJ2-4 for the parts outside the CDR3, the full variable domain is EAGVTQFPSHSVIEKGQTVTLRCDPISGHDNLYWYRRVMGKEIKFLLHFVKESKQDESGMPNNRFLAERTGGTYSTLKVQPAELEDSGVYFCASRSGTSLAKNIQYFGAGTRLSVL.

The chain uses TRBV27 and TRBJ2-7, with D tentatively TRBD2 (6 bases). The CDR3 totals 15 residues. The V and J ends lost 3 bases and 3 bases respectively, with 15 bases between them. Germline CDR1 and CDR2: MNHEY and SMNVEV (reference sequence). DNA for the CDR3: TGTGCCAGCAGTTTCTCGGGGGACGGCGGCTACGAGCAGTACTTC. Protein product: CASSFSGDGGYEQYF.

V usage is TRBV6-6 and J usage is TRBJ1-2; TRBD1 is a possible D gene (5 bases). The CDR3 length is 14 residues. Trimming stripped 4 bases from V and 2 bases from J, with 11 bases between. Germline V CDR1 and CDR2: MNHNY, SVGAGI (reference sequence). The CDR3 protein is CASSSSQGNYGYTF. CDR3 nucleotide sequence: TGTGCCAGCAGTTCGTCCCAGGGAAACTATGGCTACACCTTC.

The chain is built from TRBV5-1 and TRBJ2-2; TRBD2 might be the D (5 bases). Per the germline V gene, CDR1 is SGHRS and CDR2 is YFSETQ. The CDR3 contains 17 residues. The V gene lost 1 base and the J gene lost 1 base, with 14 bases spanning the gap. For the CDR3, the DNA is TGCGCCAGCAGCTTGTCTGGTTTGGGGAGGAACACCGGGGAGCTGTTTTTT. It specifies CASSLSGLGRNTGELFF.

The gene calls are TRBV5-4 and TRBJ2-7, with 7 bases that match TRBD2. The junction had 4 bases not matched to a gene; V was cut back by 4 bases and J by 0 bases. This CDR3 has 14 residues. Germline lookup yields CDR1 SGHNT and CDR2 YYREEE (reference sequence). In DNA, the CDR3 is TGTGCCAGCAGCCCGGGGGGTAGCTCCTACGAGCAGTACTTC. It yields the protein CASSPGGSSYEQYF.

The CDR3 sequence: CASSLARSYEQYF. For the CDR3, the DNA is TGTGCCAGCAGCTTAGCGCGTTCCTACGAGCAGTACTTC. V gene TRBV7-2 combines with J gene TRBJ2-7; D gene ambiguous. This CDR3 contains 13 residues. V shed 0 bases and J shed 1 base, with 4 bases lying between them. Germline CDR1 reads SGHTA; CDR2 reads FQGNSA.